This T cell receptor beta chain is from a study of T cell changes during pregnancy in multiple sclerosis. Deletions cut 6 bases from V and 10 bases from J, with 16 bases between. The CDR3 consists of 13 residues. CDR1 and CDR2 (germline): SGDLS, YYNGEE. TCRdb keeps only in-frame clones here, not all; method: immunoSEQ multiplex PCR. The profile shows over 75,000 clones, about 92% of them singletons. This receptor was taken from a female donor with multiple sclerosis, enrolled in a pregnancy study. The chain has TRBV9 and TRBJ2-2, with a possible D match to TRBD1 (6 bases). Sequencing was performed on peripheral blood, taken in the first trimester of pregnancy. This CDR3 is CASTGRGSEELFF. In DNA, the CDR3 is TGTGCCAGCACGGGCAGGGGTTCTGAGGAGCTGTTTTTT. Looking up the rest from reference TRBV9 and TRBJ2-2 gives the full variable domain: DSGVTQTPKHLITATGQRVTLRCSPRSGDLSVYWYQQSLDQGLQFLIQYYNGEERAKGNILERFSAQQFPDLHSELNLSSLELGDSALYFCASTGRGSEELFFGEGSRLTVL.